Only a few counts were recorded for the clone carrying this T cell receptor beta chain. Its antigen remains unidentified. Construction of the TCR beta libraries employed iRepertoire HTBI primers in conjunction with Arm-PCR of CDR3 regions. Via MiXCR, TCRdb re-called the multiplex PCR reads, giving one row per CDR3 protein. Counted here are approximately 470,000 distinct CDR3 sequences, 20% to 25% occurring once; the ten biggest clones make up approximately 7.8%. The time point: persistent/refractory GD, antithyroid drugs over 5 years with positive TRAb. The TCR library was made from RNA that had been extracted from PBMCs in TRIzol. This specimen belongs to a study of regulatory T cells in long-lasting Graves disease. Trimming pared 4 bases from V and 1 base from J, leaving 15 bases between. CDR1 and CDR2 from the germline V gene are SGHRS and YFSETQ. The CDR3 totals 17 residues. Study findings and constraints: Favoring TRBV28, TRBJ1-2 and TRBJ2-5 was a feature seen in persistent disease.

The sequences come from peripheral blood mononuclear cells (PBMCs), collected when the disease was refractory, from a patient treated with antithyroid drugs. This rearrangement joins TRBV5-1 to TRBJ1-6; D unresolved. The sequence came from a female donor with Graves disease. The CDR3 sequence is CASSPDPSRSYNSPLHF. CDR3 in DNA: TGCGCCAGCAGCCCTGACCCCAGTCGGTCCTATAATTCACCCCTCCACTTT.